This T cell receptor (beta chain) came from a study of shared clonotypes between healthy human individuals. Overall study results and limits: The study generally estimated greater richness for naive than memory subsets.

Naive-designated CD8 cells lacked CD45RO, were positively enriched for CCR7, and omitted terminally differentiated effector memory CD45RA+ cells. TCRdb's table, derived via immunoSEQ multiplex PCR, lists solely in-frame clones and lacks some. The sample lists nearly 2 million clones, roughly 95% occurring once. V lost 4 bases and J lost 3, with 22 bases in between. The CDR3 length is 17 residues. Looked up from germline, CDR1 is SEHNR and CDR2 is FQNEAQ (reference sequence). Concerning this clone itself: The antigen is unknown.

This clonotype was sampled from a man aged 18 to 29 in good health. The chain employs TRBV7-9 and TRBJ2-7; perhaps TRBD2 as D (6 bases). Sequencing was carried out using naive CD8+ T cells sorted from blood. The DNA of the CDR3 is TGTGCCAGCAGCTCCTCCCGGGACTCCCCTTCTTTCTACGAGCAGTACTTC. It specifies CASSSSRDSPSFYEQYF.